This is a list of T cell receptor beta chains from one sample in a study of T-cell memory formation after mild COVID-19. MiXCR, applied by TCRdb to the 5' RACE reads, yields one record per CDR3 protein. The repertoire holds around 200,000 distinct CDR3 sequences, with just over 9.5% as singletons. The material sequenced was PBMCs or a T cell subset sorted from them (not recorded which). These receptor sequences come from a man between 18 and 35 years old who had mild COVID-19 (a few samples of this study predate the infection). Cell type and time point are not known. Each CDR3 is given with its conserved first and last residue. D genes are given only for firm matches. A row's size may be missing; if present it is once, few, many or a size class.

size	D	V	J	DNA	CDR3
many	NA	TRBV7-8	TRBJ1-1	TGTGCCAGCAGCTCGACGCCCTTGAACACTGAAGCTTTCTTT	CASSSTPLNTEAFF
NA	TRBD1	TRBV3-1	TRBJ1-5	TGTGCCAGCAGCCAAAACAGGGGGCCGGCGGGCAATCAGCCCCAGCATTTT	CASSQNRGPAGNQPQHF
NA	TRBD2	TRBV15	TRBJ2-5	TGTGCCACCAGCTCTCGACTAGCGGGGGGCCGCATCCAAGAGACCCAGTACTTC	CATSSRLAGGRIQETQYF
NA	TRBD2	TRBV4-2	TRBJ2-1	TGTGCCAGCAGCGACCCGGGACTAGGGGTGTACAATGAGCAGTTCTTC	CASSDPGLGVYNEQFF
NA	NA	TRBV18	TRBJ2-1	TGTGCCAGCTCACCTCCGTCTGGGGCATGGGAGCAGTTCTTC	CASSPPSGAWEQFF
few	TRBD1	TRBV5-1	TRBJ1-2	TGCGCCAGCAGCTCGACAGGGTCCGGTGGCTACACCTTC	CASSSTGSGGYTF
NA	TRBD1	TRBV27	TRBJ1-6	TGTGCCAGCAGTTCCCCGGGACAGGTGAATTCACCCCTCCACTTT	CASSSPGQVNSPLHF
few	NA	TRBV5-1	TRBJ2-3	TGCGCCAGCGGGGGGACACAGGCCGATACGCAGTATTTT	CASGGTQADTQYF
few	NA	TRBV12-3/TRBV12-4	TRBJ1-5	TGTGCCAGCAGTTTACTATTTGGAAATCAGCCCCAGCATTTT	CASSLLFGNQPQHF
NA	NA	TRBV20-1	TRBJ1-4	TGCAGTGCCTTTCTGGGGCAGGGAGCCGAAAAACTGTTTTTT	CSAFLGQGAEKLFF
few	NA	TRBV20-1	TRBJ1-5	TGCAGTGCTAGGGCCCCACTGGATAGCAATCAGCCCCAGCATTTT	CSARAPLDSNQPQHF
few	TRBD1	TRBV7-2	TRBJ2-5	TGTGCCAGCAGCTTAGGAATGGGACAGGGGACCCAGTACTTC	CASSLGMGQGTQYF
NA	NA	TRBV12-3/TRBV12-4	TRBJ2-6	TGTGCCAGCAGTTTAGAGTCAGGGGCAGGGGCCAACGTCCTGACTTTC	CASSLESGAGANVLTF
NA	NA	TRBV11-2	TRBJ2-1	TGTGCCAGCAGCTTATCGGGTAGAGGTACGGCAAGGTACAATGAGCAGTTCTTC	CASSLSGRGTARYNEQFF
many	NA	TRBV5-5	TRBJ1-3	TGTGCCAGCAGCCCGGGGGGGCAGGCGCCCGGAAACACCATATATTTT	CASSPGGQAPGNTIYF
NA	TRBD1	TRBV5-1	TRBJ2-6	TGCGCCAGCAGCTCAAATACAGGGGAATGGTTGTCTGGGGCCAACGTCCTGACTTTC	CASSSNTGEWLSGANVLTF
many	NA	TRBV7-9	TRBJ2-5	TGTGCCAGCAGCCGCCCGGGGACCCAGTACTTC	CASSRPGTQYF
NA	TRBD1	TRBV12-3/TRBV12-4	TRBJ1-2	TGTGCCAGCAGTTTAGCGCCGGGACAGATCGACTATGGCTACACCTTC	CASSLAPGQIDYGYTF
NA	NA	TRBV20-1	TRBJ2-7	TGCAGTGCTAAGGAGGGCCTGCAGGAACAGTACTTC	CSAKEGLQEQYF
NA	NA	TRBV2	TRBJ1-5	TGTGCCAGCAGTGAAGAATCTCGGCAGCCCCAGCATTTT	CASSEESRQPQHF
few	NA	TRBV14	TRBJ1-2	TGTGCCAGCAGCCAAGTGGGGCTCGGCTACACCTTC	CASSQVGLGYTF
many	TRBD1	TRBV11-2	TRBJ2-5	TGTGCCAGCAGTAACTACAGGGGGCGAGGAGAGACCCAGTACTTC	CASSNYRGRGETQYF
once	NA	TRBV20-1	TRBJ2-5	TGCAGTGCACGCCTTTGGGAAGAGACCCAGTACTTC	CSARLWEETQYF
few	NA	TRBV19	TRBJ1-3	TGTGCCAGTAGGATTCGGGGATCTGGAAACACCATATATTTT	CASRIRGSGNTIYF
NA	NA	TRBV11-1	TRBJ2-3	TGTGCCAGCAGCGCGAACGGGGGCCCAGATACGCAGTATTTT	CASSANGGPDTQYF
few	NA	TRBV3-1	TRBJ2-2	TGTGCCAGCAGACAACAGGGAACCACCGGGGAGCTGTTTTTT	CASRQQGTTGELFF